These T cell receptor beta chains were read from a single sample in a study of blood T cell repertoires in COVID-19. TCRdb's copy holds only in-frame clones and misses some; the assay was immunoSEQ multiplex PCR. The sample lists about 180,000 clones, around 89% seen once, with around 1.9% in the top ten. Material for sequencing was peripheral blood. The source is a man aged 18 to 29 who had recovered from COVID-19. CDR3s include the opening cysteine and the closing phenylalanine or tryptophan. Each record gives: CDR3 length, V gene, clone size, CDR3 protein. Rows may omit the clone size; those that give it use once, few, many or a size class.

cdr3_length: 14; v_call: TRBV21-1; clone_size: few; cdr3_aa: CASSKVWQGDGYTF
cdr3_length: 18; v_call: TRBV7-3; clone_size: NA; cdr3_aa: CASSLTSLARPLTDTQYF
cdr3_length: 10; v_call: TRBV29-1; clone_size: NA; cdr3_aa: CSVLNTEAFF
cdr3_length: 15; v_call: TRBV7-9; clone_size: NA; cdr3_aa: CASSLSQGRGTEAFF
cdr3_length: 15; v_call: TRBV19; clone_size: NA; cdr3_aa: CASSRLDSKDEKLFF
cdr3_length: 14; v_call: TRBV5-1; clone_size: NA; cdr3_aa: CASSSQTGRAEAFF
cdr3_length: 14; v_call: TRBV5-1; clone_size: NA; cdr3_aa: CASSAARENTEAFF
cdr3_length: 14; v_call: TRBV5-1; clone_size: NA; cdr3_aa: CASSFTSESYEQYF
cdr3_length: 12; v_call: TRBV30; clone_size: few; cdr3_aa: CAWSLSNNIQYF
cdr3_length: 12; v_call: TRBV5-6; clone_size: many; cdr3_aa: CASSLTGEEQYF